These T cell receptor beta chains were read from a single sample in a study of identical twins. TCRdb recomputed calls from the 5' RACE reads with MiXCR, one row per CDR3 protein. Among around 1.7 million distinct CDR3 sequences, about 32% were seen once, and the ten largest hold less than 0.35%. Sequenced: cord blood. These receptors all stem from a newborn girl in good health. CDR3s include the opening cysteine and the closing phenylalanine or tryptophan. Each record gives: J gene, V gene, D gene, clone size, CDR3 DNA, CDR3 protein. D genes are given only for firm matches. Rows give clone size only sometimes, using once, few, many, or a class for an expanded clone.

J: TRBJ1-5
V: TRBV6-2/TRBV6-3
D: TRBD1
size: NA
DNA: TGTGCCAGCACTCCGGACAGGGCGATCAATCAGCCCCAGCATTTT
CDR3: CASTPDRAINQPQHF

J: TRBJ2-7
V: TRBV7-9
D: NA
size: NA
DNA: TGTGCCAGCAGCTTCCCTGGAAGGGCCGGCTCCTACGAGCAGTACTTC
CDR3: CASSFPGRAGSYEQYF

J: TRBJ2-1
V: TRBV10-3
D: NA
size: many
DNA: TGTGCCATCAGCGGGTCATCTGAAACGGGACCCACCATCGGTGAGCAGTTCTTC
CDR3: CAISGSSETGPTIGEQFF

J: TRBJ2-3
V: TRBV12-3/TRBV12-4
D: NA
size: NA
DNA: TGTGCCAGCAGTTTCGGGGTTCCGGGCACAGATACGCAGTATTTT
CDR3: CASSFGVPGTDTQYF

J: TRBJ2-7
V: TRBV18
D: NA
size: NA
DNA: TGTGCCAGCTCACCACTCCTAGCGACCCCCTACGAGCAGTACTTC
CDR3: CASSPLLATPYEQYF

J: TRBJ2-3
V: TRBV15
D: TRBD2
size: NA
DNA: TGTGCCACCAGCCGTATAGCGGGGGACACAGATACGCAGTATTTT
CDR3: CATSRIAGDTDTQYF

J: TRBJ2-3
V: TRBV20-1
D: TRBD1
size: NA
DNA: TGCAGTGCTCACCTGACAGGGGGAAACACAGATACGCAGTATTTT
CDR3: CSAHLTGGNTDTQYF

J: TRBJ2-5
V: TRBV15
D: TRBD2
size: NA
DNA: TGTGCCACCAGCAGAGAAGGGACTAGCGGTAATGAGCAGTACTTC
CDR3: CATSREGTSGNEQYF

J: TRBJ2-3
V: TRBV27
D: NA
size: few
DNA: TGTGCCAGCAGTTTAAGGTTCCGGCAGGGAGGCGATACGCAGTATTTT
CDR3: CASSLRFRQGGDTQYF

J: TRBJ1-5
V: TRBV19
D: NA
size: many
DNA: TGTGCCAGTAGTTCCAGGGGTAGCAATCAGCCCCAGCATTTT
CDR3: CASSSRGSNQPQHF

J: TRBJ1-2
V: TRBV20-1
D: NA
size: NA
DNA: TGCAGTGCTAGAGATGGGCGGGCCGACGGCTACACCTTC
CDR3: CSARDGRADGYTF

J: TRBJ1-6
V: TRBV27
D: TRBD1
size: NA
DNA: TGTGCCAGCAGTACGCGGACAGGGAGCTCCTATAATTCACCCCTCCACTTT
CDR3: CASSTRTGSSYNSPLHF

J: TRBJ1-4
V: TRBV20-1
D: NA
size: NA
DNA: TGCAGTGCAAGGCCGACGTTTAATGAAAAACTGTTTTTT
CDR3: CSARPTFNEKLFF

J: TRBJ2-3
V: TRBV2
D: NA
size: many
DNA: TGTGCCAGCAGTGATGGACTTGTCACAGATACGCAGTATTTT
CDR3: CASSDGLVTDTQYF

J: TRBJ2-1
V: TRBV12-3/TRBV12-4
D: NA
size: NA
DNA: TGTGCCAGCAGTTTGAGCCAGGCCAGGGGGGGTGAGCAGTTCTTC
CDR3: CASSLSQARGGEQFF

J: TRBJ1-2
V: TRBV7-2
D: NA
size: NA
DNA: TGTGCCAGCAGGGACAGTGCCTGTGGCTACACCTTC
CDR3: CASRDSACGYTF

J: TRBJ1-4
V: TRBV5-5
D: TRBD1
size: once
DNA: TGTGCCAGCAGCTTGTCCCCGGGGACAGGGCATGAAAAATTGCTTTTT
CDR3: CASSLSPGTGHEKLLF

J: TRBJ2-3
V: TRBV5-6
D: NA
size: few
DNA: TGTGCCAGCAGCCACTCGTTAGCGAGTAGCACAGATACGCAGTATTTT
CDR3: CASSHSLASSTDTQYF

J: TRBJ2-7
V: TRBV4-2
D: NA
size: few
DNA: TGTGCCAGCAGCCAAGATGCGCTTATGAGCTCCTACGAGCAGTACTTC
CDR3: CASSQDALMSSYEQYF

J: TRBJ2-1
V: TRBV4-1
D: TRBD1
size: NA
DNA: TGCGCCAGCAGCCAACTTAAACCAGGGGGATACGAGCAGTTCTTC
CDR3: CASSQLKPGGYEQFF

J: TRBJ2-3
V: TRBV10-2
D: TRBD2
size: NA
DNA: TGCGCCAGCATGGCTAGCGGGAGTAGTACAGATACGCAGTATTTT
CDR3: CASMASGSSTDTQYF

J: TRBJ1-2
V: TRBV27
D: NA
size: NA
DNA: TGTGCCAGCAGGTTCTCGGGGAACTATGGCTACACCTTC
CDR3: CASRFSGNYGYTF

J: TRBJ2-1
V: TRBV12-3/TRBV12-4
D: TRBD2
size: many
DNA: TGTGCCAGCAGTTCGGGACTAGACAATGAGCAGTTCTTC
CDR3: CASSSGLDNEQFF

J: TRBJ1-6
V: TRBV20-1
D: NA
size: NA
DNA: TGCAGTGCTAGAGAGCGGGCAGGAGTCTATAATTCACCCCTCCACTTT
CDR3: CSARERAGVYNSPLHF

J: TRBJ1-5
V: TRBV2
D: TRBD1
size: NA
DNA: TGTGCCAGCAGGGAATTACAGGGGGCGAGGCAGCCCCAGCATTTT
CDR3: CASRELQGARQPQHF

J: TRBJ2-1
V: TRBV9
D: NA
size: NA
DNA: TGTGCCAGCAGCGTAGCGTCAGGGTTCTACAATGAGCAGTTCTTC
CDR3: CASSVASGFYNEQFF

J: TRBJ1-2
V: TRBV20-1
D: TRBD1
size: NA
DNA: TGCAGTGCTAGAACAACAGGGGCCCCTTGGGGTGGCTACACCTTC
CDR3: CSARTTGAPWGGYTF

J: TRBJ1-4
V: TRBV7-2
D: NA
size: few
DNA: TGTGCCAGCAGCCCCCGTTCCAGGGGTAATGAAAAACTGTTTTTT
CDR3: CASSPRSRGNEKLFF

J: TRBJ2-7
V: TRBV6-1
D: TRBD1
size: NA
DNA: TGTGCCAGCAGAATGGGACAGGGGATCTTCTACGAGCAGTACTTC
CDR3: CASRMGQGIFYEQYF

J: TRBJ2-3
V: TRBV20-1
D: TRBD2
size: few
DNA: TGCAGTGCTAGAGTGGCTAGCGGGGGGACTAGTACAGATACGCAGTATTTT
CDR3: CSARVASGGTSTDTQYF

J: TRBJ2-1
V: TRBV5-1
D: TRBD2
size: many
DNA: TGCGCCAGCAGCTTGGGATTGGGCGGGAGAAGCTACAATGAGCAGTTCTTC
CDR3: CASSLGLGGRSYNEQFF

J: TRBJ2-7
V: TRBV7-2
D: NA
size: NA
DNA: TGTGCCAGCAGCTTACCAGGGACTCCTGGCTCCTACGAGCAGTACTTC
CDR3: CASSLPGTPGSYEQYF

J: TRBJ2-7
V: TRBV3-1
D: TRBD2
size: NA
DNA: TGTGCCAGCAGCCAAGAGGGAGGGCTAGCCCTAAATGAGCAGTACTTC
CDR3: CASSQEGGLALNEQYF

J: TRBJ2-5
V: TRBV28
D: NA
size: NA
DNA: TGTGCCAGCAGTTTGTCAGGGATCAAGACCCAGTACTTC
CDR3: CASSLSGIKTQYF

J: TRBJ2-7
V: TRBV27
D: TRBD2
size: few
DNA: TGTGCCAGCAGGGGACTAGCGGGAGGTTCCTACGAGCAGTACTTC
CDR3: CASRGLAGGSYEQYF

J: TRBJ1-2
V: TRBV20-1
D: TRBD1
size: few
DNA: TGCAGTGCTCCCGACAGGGTGAATGGCTACACCTTC
CDR3: CSAPDRVNGYTF

J: TRBJ2-7
V: TRBV7-9
D: NA
size: few
DNA: TGTGCCAGCACCGATACGGACAGCTACGAGCAGTACTTC
CDR3: CASTDTDSYEQYF

J: TRBJ1-5
V: TRBV21-1
D: NA
size: few
DNA: TGTGCCAGCGGAGGGGGGGGTCAGCCCCAGCATTTT
CDR3: CASGGGGQPQHF

J: TRBJ2-7
V: TRBV7-9
D: TRBD2
size: few
DNA: TGTGCCAGCAGCTTAGAAAGCGGGACGGGCTACGAGCAGTACTTC
CDR3: CASSLESGTGYEQYF

J: TRBJ2-1
V: TRBV29-1
D: TRBD2
size: NA
DNA: TGCAGCGTTACATTTTTGGCGGGAGGGTTCAATGAGCAGTTCTTC
CDR3: CSVTFLAGGFNEQFF

J: TRBJ2-7
V: TRBV4-1
D: TRBD2
size: many
DNA: TGCGCCAGCAGTCTTCTAGCGGGGGCCGTCTACGAGCAGTACTTC
CDR3: CASSLLAGAVYEQYF

J: TRBJ2-7
V: TRBV4-1
D: NA
size: few
DNA: TGCGCCAGCAGCCAAGAACTACGCCGACCCTACGAGCAGTACTTC
CDR3: CASSQELRRPYEQYF

J: TRBJ2-7
V: TRBV5-1
D: TRBD2
size: few
DNA: TGCGCCAGCAGCTTGTTAGCGGGGATGAGCTCCTACGAGCAGTACTTC
CDR3: CASSLLAGMSSYEQYF

J: TRBJ2-7
V: TRBV7-2
D: TRBD2
size: few
DNA: TGTGCCAGCAGCTCAAGGACTAGCGGCCAGTACGAGCAGTACTTC
CDR3: CASSSRTSGQYEQYF

J: TRBJ2-7
V: TRBV28
D: TRBD1
size: NA
DNA: TGTGCCAGCAGTTTATTGTCACAGGGGGCTCCCTACGAGCAGTACTTC
CDR3: CASSLLSQGAPYEQYF

J: TRBJ1-4
V: TRBV7-9
D: TRBD1
size: NA
DNA: TGTGCCAGCAGCTCGAGTTGGAGGGACAGTCGCTACAATGAAAAACTGTTTTTT
CDR3: CASSSSWRDSRYNEKLFF

J: TRBJ1-1
V: TRBV29-1
D: TRBD1
size: NA
DNA: TGCAGCGTTCTCAGGGGGCTGTATACTGAAGCTTTCTTT
CDR3: CSVLRGLYTEAFF

J: TRBJ2-1
V: TRBV18
D: NA
size: NA
DNA: TGTGCCAGCTCACCAATAGTGGGCAATGAGCAGTTCTTC
CDR3: CASSPIVGNEQFF

J: TRBJ2-3
V: TRBV5-1
D: NA
size: few
DNA: TGCGCCAGCAGCTTGGGCGGGATAGGGACAGATACGCAGTATTTT
CDR3: CASSLGGIGTDTQYF

J: TRBJ2-5
V: TRBV3-1
D: TRBD2
size: NA
DNA: TGTGCCGGCAGCCGGACTAGCAAGTCGGAGACCCAGTACTTC
CDR3: CAGSRTSKSETQYF

J: TRBJ1-1
V: TRBV18
D: NA
size: NA
DNA: TGTGCCAGCTCACCGACAGGTACAGCTTTCTTT
CDR3: CASSPTGTAFF

J: TRBJ1-2
V: TRBV2
D: TRBD1
size: NA
DNA: TGTGCCAGCAGTGAAGATACAGGGGCGGGTAACACCTTC
CDR3: CASSEDTGAGNTF

J: TRBJ2-3
V: TRBV7-9
D: TRBD2
size: NA
DNA: TGTGCCAGCAGACAAGCGGGGGGGGTCCGCACAGATACGCAGTATTTT
CDR3: CASRQAGGVRTDTQYF

J: TRBJ1-1
V: TRBV18
D: TRBD1
size: NA
DNA: TGTGCCAGCTCACCACAGACAGGGTATGAAGCTTTCTTT
CDR3: CASSPQTGYEAFF

J: TRBJ1-2
V: TRBV20-1
D: TRBD1
size: once
DNA: TGCAGTGCTACCCGGGGCAGGGGGCTTGAGGGCTACACCTTC
CDR3: CSATRGRGLEGYTF